A selection of T cell receptor beta chains follows, all from one sample in a study of T-cell reconstitution after alpha-beta-depleted transplantation in children. One entry per CDR3 protein results from TCRdb running MiXCR on the PCR reads. This sample yields hundreds of thousands of distinct CDR3 sequences, of which about an eighth are seen a single time; 2.2% belongs to the top ten. This sample comprised PBMCs, mostly from graft donor cells, obtained 360 days after TCRalphabeta/CD19-depleted stem cell transplant. The receptor source for this set is a male patient between 5 and 17 years old who had a stem cell transplant for acute myeloid leukemia, so the T cells may come from the graft donor. The CDR3 runs from the conserved cysteine through the conserved F or W. The order of the fields is clone size, J gene, V gene, D gene, CDR3 protein, CDR3 DNA. The D gene is left open where the match is weak. Rows give clone size only sometimes, using once, few, many, or a class for an expanded clone.

abundance: many; j_gene: TRBJ2-1; v_gene: TRBV11-2; d_gene: -; CDR3aa: CASSAGSEQFF; CDR3nt: TGTGCCAGCAGCGCCGGATCCGAGCAGTTCTTC
abundance: -; j_gene: TRBJ2-5; v_gene: TRBV28; d_gene: TRBD2; CDR3aa: CASSSPSGSETQYF; CDR3nt: TGTGCCAGCAGTTCGCCTAGCGGGAGCGAGACCCAGTACTTC
abundance: -; j_gene: TRBJ2-7; v_gene: TRBV9; d_gene: TRBD1; CDR3aa: CASSVYPGQGYEQYF; CDR3nt: TGTGCCAGCAGCGTTTATCCGGGACAGGGCTACGAGCAGTACTTC
abundance: few; j_gene: TRBJ2-7; v_gene: TRBV5-1; d_gene: -; CDR3aa: CASSIRGEQYF; CDR3nt: TGCGCCAGTTCAATTAGGGGCGAGCAGTACTTC
abundance: -; j_gene: TRBJ1-1; v_gene: TRBV11-1; d_gene: -; CDR3aa: CASSPMNTEAFF; CDR3nt: TGTGCCAGCAGCCCAATGAACACTGAAGCTTTCTTT
abundance: few; j_gene: TRBJ2-5; v_gene: TRBV20-1; d_gene: TRBD2; CDR3aa: CSARTASGISQETQYF; CDR3nt: TGCAGTGCTAGAACGGCTAGCGGGATATCGCAAGAGACCCAGTACTTC
abundance: -; j_gene: TRBJ2-5; v_gene: TRBV4-3; d_gene: -; CDR3aa: CASSQEQGTETQYF; CDR3nt: TGCGCCAGCAGCCAAGAGCAGGGTACGGAGACCCAGTACTTC
abundance: few; j_gene: TRBJ2-1; v_gene: TRBV7-2; d_gene: -; CDR3aa: CASSLFGQGRDEQFF; CDR3nt: TGTGCCAGCAGCTTATTTGGGCAGGGGAGGGATGAGCAGTTCTTC
abundance: many; j_gene: TRBJ2-7; v_gene: TRBV7-2; d_gene: -; CDR3aa: CASSLNRVSSYEQYF; CDR3nt: TGTGCCAGCAGCTTAAACCGGGTGTCCTCCTACGAGCAGTACTTC
abundance: -; j_gene: TRBJ2-2; v_gene: TRBV7-4; d_gene: -; CDR3aa: CASSSEGEGTGELFF; CDR3nt: TGTGCCAGCAGCTCCGAGGGAGAGGGCACCGGGGAGCTGTTTTTT
abundance: many; j_gene: TRBJ2-1; v_gene: TRBV6-2/TRBV6-3; d_gene: TRBD2; CDR3aa: CASESGRAGNEQFF; CDR3nt: TGTGCCAGCGAAAGTGGGAGGGCCGGGAATGAGCAGTTCTTC
abundance: -; j_gene: TRBJ1-1; v_gene: TRBV28; d_gene: -; CDR3aa: CASSHRQAPNTEAFF; CDR3nt: TGTGCCAGCAGCCACCGACAGGCGCCGAACACTGAAGCTTTCTTT
abundance: -; j_gene: TRBJ2-1; v_gene: TRBV30; d_gene: TRBD2; CDR3aa: CAWSVSASGYNEQFF; CDR3nt: TGTGCCTGGAGTGTATCGGCTAGCGGATACAATGAGCAGTTCTTC
abundance: few; j_gene: TRBJ2-3; v_gene: TRBV7-9; d_gene: TRBD1; CDR3aa: CASSWGQTSTDTQYF; CDR3nt: TGTGCCAGCAGCTGGGGACAGACTAGCACAGATACGCAGTATTTT
abundance: few; j_gene: TRBJ2-5; v_gene: TRBV5-1; d_gene: TRBD2; CDR3aa: CASSLTLAGQETQYF; CDR3nt: TGCGCCAGCAGCTTGACTCTAGCGGGACAAGAGACCCAGTACTTC
abundance: many; j_gene: TRBJ2-5; v_gene: TRBV4-2; d_gene: -; CDR3aa: CASSPVGVETQYF; CDR3nt: TGTGCCAGCAGCCCTGTGGGAGTTGAGACCCAGTACTTC